This T cell receptor beta chain was profiled in a study of T cells in Graves' hyperthyroidism and ophthalmopathy. Study-level findings and limits: Before onset, by a median of approximately 6.8 months, the model predicted ophthalmopathy. The majority of expanded thyroid clonotypes above 0.001 also appeared in blood.

Uncontrolled infection, other autoimmune disease, pregnancy and lactation each barred patients from inclusion. CDR3 length equals 14 residues. Looked up from germline, CDR1 is SNHLY and CDR2 is FYNNEI. V was cut by 8 bases and J by 1 base, with 11 bases left in between. This clonotype has more than one count but fewer than ten. The antigen remains undetermined. The CDR3 regions of TCR beta were amplified from RNA transcripts. HTBI primers were the set used in a first-round RT-PCR of the TCR CDR3. TCRdb passed the multiplex PCR reads through MiXCR, listing each CDR3 protein once. Among 300,000 to 450,000 distinct CDR3 sequences listed, around 15% were seen once.

The chain combines TRBV2 with TRBJ2-2; possible D gene TRBD1, 5 bases. This receptor was obtained from a woman aged 30 to 39 with Graves' ophthalmopathy. The sequencing input was blood. CDR3 residues: CASRWTQNTGELFF. CDR3 nucleotides: TGTGCCAGCCGATGGACACAGAACACCGGGGAGCTGTTTTTT.